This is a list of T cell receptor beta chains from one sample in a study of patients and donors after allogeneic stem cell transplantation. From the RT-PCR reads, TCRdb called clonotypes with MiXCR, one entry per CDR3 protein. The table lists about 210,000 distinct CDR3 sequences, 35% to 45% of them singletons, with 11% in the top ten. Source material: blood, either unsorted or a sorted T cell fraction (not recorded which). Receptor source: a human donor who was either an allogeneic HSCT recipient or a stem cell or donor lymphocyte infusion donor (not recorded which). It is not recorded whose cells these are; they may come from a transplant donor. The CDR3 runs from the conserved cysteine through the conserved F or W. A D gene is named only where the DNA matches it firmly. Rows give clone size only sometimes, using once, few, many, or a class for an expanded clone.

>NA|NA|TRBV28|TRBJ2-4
CASSPPRTGAVDIQYF
TGTGCCAGCAGTCCCCCTCGAACCGGGGCGGTGGACATTCAGTACTTC
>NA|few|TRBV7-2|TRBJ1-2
CASSLVRGAVSGYTF
TGTGCCAGCAGCTTAGTTAGAGGGGCCGTGTCTGGCTACACCTTC
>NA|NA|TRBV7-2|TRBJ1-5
CASSLMPNQPQHF
TGTGCCAGCAGCTTAATGCCCAATCAGCCCCAGCATTTT
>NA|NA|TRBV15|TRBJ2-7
CATSRDSRRNYEQYF
TGTGCCACCAGCAGAGATTCCAGGAGAAACTACGAGCAGTACTTC
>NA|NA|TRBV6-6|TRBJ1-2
CASSYWQDYGYTF
TGTGCCAGCAGTTACTGGCAGGACTATGGCTACACCTTC
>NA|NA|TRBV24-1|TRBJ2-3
CATSSYDTQYF
TGTGCCACCAGTTCCTATGATACGCAGTATTTT
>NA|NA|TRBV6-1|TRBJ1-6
CASSPIGLGNSPLHF
TGTGCCAGCAGCCCCATAGGGCTTGGTAATTCACCCCTCCACTTT
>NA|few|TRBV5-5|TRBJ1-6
CASSLDSGQFNSPLHF
TGTGCCAGCAGCTTGGACAGCGGCCAGTTTAATTCACCCCTCCACTTT
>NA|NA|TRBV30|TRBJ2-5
CARQVQETQYF
TGTGCTCGGCAGGTTCAAGAGACCCAGTACTTC
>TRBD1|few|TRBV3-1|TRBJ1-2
CASSQDPWTGGGYTF
TGTGCCAGCAGCCAAGATCCTTGGACAGGGGGCGGCTACACCTTC
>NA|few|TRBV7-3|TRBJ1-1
CASSFAMNTEAFF
TGTGCCAGCAGCTTCGCAATGAACACTGAAGCTTTCTTT
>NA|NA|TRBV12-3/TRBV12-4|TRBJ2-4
CASTLTEKNIQYF
TGTGCCAGCACCCTGACAGAGAAAAACATTCAGTACTTC
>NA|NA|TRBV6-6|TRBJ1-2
CASLGGAHLYGYTF
TGTGCCAGCCTCGGGGGGGCGCATTTGTATGGCTACACCTTC
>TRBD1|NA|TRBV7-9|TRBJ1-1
CASGRTGAAAFF
TGTGCCAGCGGACGTACAGGGGCGGCGGCTTTCTTT
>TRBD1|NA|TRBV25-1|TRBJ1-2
CASSERTGRADGYTF
TGTGCCAGCAGTGAAAGGACAGGGAGAGCGGACGGCTACACCTTC
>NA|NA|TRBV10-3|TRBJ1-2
CAISETPRGEFGYTF
TGTGCCATCAGTGAGACCCCCCGAGGGGAGTTCGGCTACACCTTC
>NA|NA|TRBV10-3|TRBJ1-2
CAIGKGQGNYGYTF
TGTGCCATCGGGAAGGGGCAGGGCAACTATGGCTACACCTTC
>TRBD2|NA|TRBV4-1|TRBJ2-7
CASSHQGLAPYEQYF
TGCGCCAGCAGCCACCAAGGACTAGCCCCCTACGAGCAGTACTTC
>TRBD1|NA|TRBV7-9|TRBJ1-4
CASSLGQGNEKLFF
TGTGCCAGCAGCCTCGGACAGGGGAATGAAAAACTGTTTTTT
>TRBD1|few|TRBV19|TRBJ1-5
CASRRDRGGQPQHF
TGTGCCAGTAGACGGGACAGGGGAGGGCAGCCCCAGCATTTT
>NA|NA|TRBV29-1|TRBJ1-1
CSVQRGPGRDTEAFF
TGCAGCGTCCAAAGAGGCCCGGGCCGCGACACTGAAGCTTTCTTT
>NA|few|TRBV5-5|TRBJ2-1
CASRTGTGSSYNEQFF
TGTGCCAGCAGGACCGGGACGGGTAGCTCCTACAATGAGCAGTTCTTC
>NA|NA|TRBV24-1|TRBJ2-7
CATSGLNFYEQYF
TGTGCCACCAGTGGACTGAACTTCTACGAGCAGTACTTC
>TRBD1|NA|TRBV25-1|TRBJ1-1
CASRLQGAYEAFF
TGTGCCAGCAGGTTACAGGGGGCTTACGAAGCTTTCTTT
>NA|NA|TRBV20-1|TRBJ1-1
CSAEGTAEAFF
TGCAGTGCTGAAGGGACGGCCGAAGCTTTCTTT
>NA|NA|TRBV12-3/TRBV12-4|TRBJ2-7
CASSFGLANYEQYF
TGTGCCAGCAGTTTTGGCCTAGCGAACTACGAGCAGTACTTC
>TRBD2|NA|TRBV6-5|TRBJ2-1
CASSQGLAGEGEQFF
TGTGCCAGCAGCCAGGGACTAGCGGGGGAAGGGGAGCAGTTCTTC
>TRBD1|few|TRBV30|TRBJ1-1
CAWSRTGRTEAFF
TGTGCCTGGAGTCGGACAGGGCGCACTGAAGCTTTCTTT
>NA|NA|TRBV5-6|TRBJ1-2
CASSYQDITGYGYTF
TGTGCCAGCAGCTACCAGGACATTACGGGCTATGGCTACACCTTC
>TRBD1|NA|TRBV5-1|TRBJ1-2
CASSLNRGQGYYGYTF
TGCGCCAGCAGCTTGAACAGGGGGCAGGGGTACTATGGCTACACCTTC
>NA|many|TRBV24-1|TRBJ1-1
CATRGGMNTEAFF
TGTGCCACCCGGGGCGGCATGAACACTGAAGCTTTCTTT
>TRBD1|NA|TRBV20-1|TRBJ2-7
CSARGLPGEQYF
TGCAGTGCCAGGGGGCTCCCGGGGGAGCAGTACTTC
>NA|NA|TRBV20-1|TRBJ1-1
CSAPPEGQGNTEAFF
TGCAGTGCTCCTCCTGAGGGGCAGGGGAACACTGAAGCTTTCTTT
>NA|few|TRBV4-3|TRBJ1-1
CASSQEQVNTEAFF
TGCGCCAGCAGCCAAGAACAGGTGAACACTGAAGCTTTCTTT
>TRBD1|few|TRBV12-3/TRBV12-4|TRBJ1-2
CASRPTGAEGYTF
TGTGCCAGCAGGCCGACAGGGGCCGAGGGCTACACCTTC
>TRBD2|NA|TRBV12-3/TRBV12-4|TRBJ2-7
CASSFIAGTEVYEQYF
TGTGCCAGCAGTTTTATAGCGGGGACCGAGGTGTACGAGCAGTACTTC
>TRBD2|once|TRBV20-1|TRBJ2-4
CSATRGVQNIQYF
TGCAGTGCCACACGGGGGGTCCAAAACATTCAGTACTTC
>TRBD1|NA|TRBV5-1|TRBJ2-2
CASSGVGTATGELFF
TGCGCCAGCAGCGGGGTAGGGACAGCTACCGGGGAGCTGTTTTTT
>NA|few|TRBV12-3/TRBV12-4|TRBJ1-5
CASSPRTENEPQHF
TGTGCCAGCAGTCCCAGGACAGAAAACGAGCCCCAGCATTTT
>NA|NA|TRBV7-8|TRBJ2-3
CASSLDAYRTDTQYF
TGTGCCAGCAGCTTAGATGCGTACCGCACAGATACGCAGTATTTT
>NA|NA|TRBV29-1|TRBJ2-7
CSVVRGRQYF
TGCAGCGTTGTCCGGGGCCGGCAGTACTTC
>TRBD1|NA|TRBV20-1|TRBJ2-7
CSARDHRGSYEQYF
TGCAGTGCTAGGGACCACAGGGGATCCTACGAGCAGTACTTC
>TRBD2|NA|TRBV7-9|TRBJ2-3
CASSISGALTDTQYF
TGTGCCAGCAGCATCAGCGGGGCCCTGACAGATACGCAGTATTTT
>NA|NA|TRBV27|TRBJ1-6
CASNTRGSNSPLHF
TGTGCCAGCAACACAAGGGGGTCTAATTCACCCCTCCACTTT
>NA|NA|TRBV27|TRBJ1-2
CASSLLGADPHGYTF
TGTGCCAGCAGTTTACTGGGGGCTGATCCCCATGGCTACACCTTC
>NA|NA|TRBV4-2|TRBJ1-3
CASSQGGGNRGNTIYF
TGTGCCAGCAGCCAAGGGGGGGGCAACCGAGGAAACACCATATATTTT
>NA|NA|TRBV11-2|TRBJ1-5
CASSFILGGFHNQPQHF
TGTGCCAGCAGCTTTATTTTGGGAGGATTCCACAATCAGCCCCAGCATTTT
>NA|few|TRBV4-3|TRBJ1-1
CASSRYFRENTEAFF
TGCGCCAGCAGCCGATACTTCAGGGAGAACACTGAAGCTTTCTTT
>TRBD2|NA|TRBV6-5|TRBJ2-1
CASSSGMEWFF
TGTGCCAGCTCAAGCGGGATGGAGTGGTTCTTC
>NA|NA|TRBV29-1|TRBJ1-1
CSVISNVNTEAFF
TGCAGCGTTATCTCCAACGTGAACACTGAAGCTTTCTTT
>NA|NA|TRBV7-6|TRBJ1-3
CASSLLSGAGNTIYF
TGTGCCAGCAGCTTGCTCAGTGGAGCTGGAAACACCATATATTTT
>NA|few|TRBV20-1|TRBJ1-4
CSARGRSKEKLFF
TGCAGTGCTAGAGGACGGTCTAAGGAAAAACTGTTTTTT
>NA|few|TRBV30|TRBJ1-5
CAWSDWPGDQPQHF
TGTGCCTGGAGTGACTGGCCGGGCGATCAGCCCCAGCATTTT
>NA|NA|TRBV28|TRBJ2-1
CASSILNNEQFF
TGTGCCAGCAGTATTCTCAACAATGAGCAGTTCTTC
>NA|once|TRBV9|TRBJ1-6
CASSVAPDLTGSPLHF
TGTGCCAGCAGCGTAGCCCCAGATCTGACTGGATCACCCCTCCACTTT
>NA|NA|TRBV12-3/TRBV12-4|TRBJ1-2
CASSLDLLSYTF
TGTGCCAGCAGTTTAGACCTCCTCAGCTACACCTTC
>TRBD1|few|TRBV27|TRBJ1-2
CASSLAGQGRYGYTF
TGTGCCAGCAGTCTAGCAGGACAGGGTCGATATGGCTACACCTTC
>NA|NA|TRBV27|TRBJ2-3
CASSSTSTDTQYF
TGTGCCAGCAGTTCTACGAGCACAGATACGCAGTATTTT
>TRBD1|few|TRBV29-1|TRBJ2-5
CSVEKGALETQYF
TGCAGCGTTGAAAAGGGGGCTTTGGAGACCCAGTACTTC
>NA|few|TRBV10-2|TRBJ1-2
CASSDAGYGYTF
TGCGCCAGCAGTGACGCTGGCTATGGCTACACCTTC